The TCR beta chain described here comes from a study of beta chain features in type 1 diabetes. In regard to this clone: Its specificity is not known.

The collection from each donor was one heparinised blood draw averaging about 110 mL. Sorting gave populations that all exceeded 95% purity. The J segment lost 4 bases and the V segment lost 4 bases, leaving 12 bases of the junction unmatched. In germline, CDR1 is SGHRS, CDR2 YFSETQ. The CDR3 has 16 amino acids. cDNA synthesis used the whole RNA isolate, giving expressed TCRB sequences. Only in-frame clones appear in the TCRdb table, and some are missing; sequencing was by immunoSEQ multiplex PCR. The data hold 350,000 to 400,000 clones, with more than 13% observed a single time. The study's findings and limits: A closer apparent resemblance between naive, central memory and Treg TCRB repertoires was seen in patients than in healthy donors.

The gene calls are TRBV5-1 and TRBJ1-1, with 8 bases that match TRBD1. The TCR originated in a young woman in good health. Sequenced: naive CD4+ T cells from blood. The CDR3, as DNA: TGCGCCAGCAGCCTTCCAGGGGGCGCGATGGCCACTGAAGCTTTCTTT. Protein: CASSLPGGAMATEAFF.